The 4 T cell receptor beta chains listed next were all sequenced from one sample in a study of brain metastases from non-small cell lung cancer. Sequenced by immunoSEQ multiplex PCR; TCRdb stores in-frame clones only, minus some. The repertoire consists of approximately 660 clones, with about 90% occurring once and the leading ten covering around 12%. The sequenced sample was primary lung tumor tissue. The receptors were sampled from a donor at least 40 years old with non-small cell lung cancer.

The chain recombines TRBV19 with TRBJ1-1; TRBD1 matches at 8 bases. Germline CDR1 and CDR2: LNHDA and SQIVND (reference sequence). The CDR3 sequence is 15 residues long. The V segment lost 4 bases and the J segment 0 bases; nucleotides outside the gene matches: 4. The CDR3 region has the DNA TGTGCCAGTAGTAATTCAGGGGGCGTGAACACTGAAGCTTTCTTT. It is translated as CASSNSGGVNTEAFF.

The CDR3 spells CATGGEAQYF. The CDR3 DNA reads as TGTGCCACCGGAGGGGAGGCGCAGTATTTT. The rearrangement uses TRBV10-3 and TRBJ2-3; TRBD2 might be the D (6 bases). V dropped 10 bases and J dropped 10 bases, with 12 bases sitting between them. Looked up from germline, CDR1 is ENHRY and CDR2 is SYGVKD. The CDR3 has 10 residues.

The chain uses TRBV7-8 and TRBJ1-5; D call uncertain. This CDR3 has 14 residues. Between the trimmed V and J ends, which lost 1 base and 0 bases, there was a span of 4 bases. The germline V gene has CDR1 SGHVS and CDR2 FQNEAQ. CDR3: CASSLEGSNQPQHF. CDR3 coding DNA: TGTGCCAGCAGCTTAGAGGGTAGCAATCAGCCCCAGCATTTT.

Of note for this clone: Other DNA sequences in this specimen translate into the identical CDR3. The chain has TRBV7-9 and TRBJ1-1; D call uncertain. From germline, CDR1 is SEHNR and CDR2 FQNEAQ (reference sequence). This CDR3 contains 12 residues. V shed 5 bases and J shed 5 bases, with 9 bases lying between them. CDR3 sequence (DNA): TGTGCCAGCAGCCGACCGGGGACTGAAGCTTTCTTT. Translating it yields CASSRPGTEAFF.